This T cell receptor (beta chain) was captured by sequencing in a study of response to subunit inactivated influenza vaccine. General study results and limits: With each seasonal influenza vaccination, the authors suggested, few new T cells are recruited.

This clonotype was detected only a few times. Its target is unknown. TCRdb reprocessed the RT-PCR reads via MiXCR and lists one record per CDR3 protein. The sample lists hundreds of thousands of distinct CDR3 sequences, more than 15% occurring once. There are 13 residues in the CDR3. Germline V gene lookup returns CDR1 ENHRY and CDR2 SYGVKD. The V and J ends lost 7 bases and 3 bases, in that order; junction bases with no gene match: 4. The chain links TRBV10-3 to TRBJ2-7, with TRBD1 identical over 9 bases. This sample comprised CD4+ T cells sorted from PBMCs, obtained less than 30 months after vaccination. The source of this sequence is a man aged 50 to 69 who received an inactivated influenza vaccine. The CDR3 coding sequence is TGTGCCATCACCACGACAGGGGGCTACGAGCAGTACTTC. Protein: CAITTTGGYEQYF.